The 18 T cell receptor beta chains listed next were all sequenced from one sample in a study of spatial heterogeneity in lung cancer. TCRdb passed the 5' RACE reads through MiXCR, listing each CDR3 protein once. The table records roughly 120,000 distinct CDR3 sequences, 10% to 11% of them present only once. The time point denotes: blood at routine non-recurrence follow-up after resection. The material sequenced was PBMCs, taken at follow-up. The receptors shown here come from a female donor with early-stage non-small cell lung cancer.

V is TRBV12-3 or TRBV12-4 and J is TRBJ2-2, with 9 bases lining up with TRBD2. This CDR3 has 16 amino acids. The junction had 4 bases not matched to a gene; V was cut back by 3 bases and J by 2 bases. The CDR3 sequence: CASSFPSGDNTGELFF. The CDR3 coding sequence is TGTGCCAGCAGTTTCCCTAGCGGGGACAACACCGGGGAGCTGTTTTTT.

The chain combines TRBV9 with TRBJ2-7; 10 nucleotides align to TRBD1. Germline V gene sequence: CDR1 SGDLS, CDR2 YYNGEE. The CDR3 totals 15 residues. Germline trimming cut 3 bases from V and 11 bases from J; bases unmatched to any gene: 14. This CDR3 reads CASSAGAGTGERKYF. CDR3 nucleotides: TGTGCCAGCAGCGCAGGAGCCGGGACAGGGGAGAGGAAGTACTTC.

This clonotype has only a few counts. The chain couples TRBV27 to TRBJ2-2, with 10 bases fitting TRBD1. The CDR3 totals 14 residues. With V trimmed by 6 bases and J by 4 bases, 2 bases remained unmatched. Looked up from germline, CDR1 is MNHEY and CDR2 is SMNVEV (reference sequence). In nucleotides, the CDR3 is TGTGCCAGCAGCCGGGACAGGGGCACCGGGGAGCTGTTTTTT. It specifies CASSRDRGTGELFF.

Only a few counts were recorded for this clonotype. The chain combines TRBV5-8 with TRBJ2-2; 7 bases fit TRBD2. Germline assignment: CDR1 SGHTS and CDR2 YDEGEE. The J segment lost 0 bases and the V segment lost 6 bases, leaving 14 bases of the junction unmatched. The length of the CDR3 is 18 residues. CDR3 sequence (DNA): TGTGCCAGCACCACTTCGGGAGGTGGAACCCCGAACACCGGGGAGCTGTTTTTT. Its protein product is CASTTSGGGTPNTGELFF.

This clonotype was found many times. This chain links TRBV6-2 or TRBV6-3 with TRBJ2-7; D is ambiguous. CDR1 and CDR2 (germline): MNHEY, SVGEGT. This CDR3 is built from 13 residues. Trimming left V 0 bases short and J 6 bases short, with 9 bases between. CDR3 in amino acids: CASSYSGSPEQYV. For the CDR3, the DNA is TGTGCCAGCAGTTACTCAGGGTCCCCCGAGCAGTACGTC.

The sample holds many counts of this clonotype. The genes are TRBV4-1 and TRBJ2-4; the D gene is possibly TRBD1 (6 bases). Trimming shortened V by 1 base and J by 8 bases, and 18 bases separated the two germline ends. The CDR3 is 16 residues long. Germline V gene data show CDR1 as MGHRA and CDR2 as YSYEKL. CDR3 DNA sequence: TGCGCCAGCAGCCAAGGCGCCGGACAGACGGTAGACATTCAGTACTTC. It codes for CASSQGAGQTVDIQYF.

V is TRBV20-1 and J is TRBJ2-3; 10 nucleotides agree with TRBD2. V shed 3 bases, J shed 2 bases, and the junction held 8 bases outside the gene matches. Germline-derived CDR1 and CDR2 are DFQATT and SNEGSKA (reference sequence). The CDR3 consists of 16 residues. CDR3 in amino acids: CSASIGLAGATDTQYF. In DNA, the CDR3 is TGCAGTGCTAGTATCGGGCTAGCGGGAGCCACAGATACGCAGTATTTT.

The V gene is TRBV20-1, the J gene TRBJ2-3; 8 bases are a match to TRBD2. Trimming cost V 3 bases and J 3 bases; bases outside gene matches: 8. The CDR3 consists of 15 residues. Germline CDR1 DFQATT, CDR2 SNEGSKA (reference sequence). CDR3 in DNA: TGCAGTGCTAGCCCCAGCGGGAGAAATACAGATACGCAGTATTTT. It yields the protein CSASPSGRNTDTQYF.

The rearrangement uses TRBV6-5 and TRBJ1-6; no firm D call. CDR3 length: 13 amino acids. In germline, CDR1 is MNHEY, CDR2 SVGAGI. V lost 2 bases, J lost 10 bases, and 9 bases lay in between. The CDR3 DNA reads TGTGCCAGCAGTTACAAGCACAGCTCACCCCTCCACTTT. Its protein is CASSYKHSSPLHF.

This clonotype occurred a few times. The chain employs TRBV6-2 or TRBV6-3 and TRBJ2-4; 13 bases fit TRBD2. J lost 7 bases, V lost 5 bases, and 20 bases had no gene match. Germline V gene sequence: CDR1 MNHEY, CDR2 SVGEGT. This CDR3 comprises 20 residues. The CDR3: CASSRRGLAGTVGIRNIQYF. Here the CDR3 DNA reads TGTGCCAGCAGTCGCAGGGGACTAGCGGGAACGGTAGGGATTCGGAACATTCAGTACTTC.

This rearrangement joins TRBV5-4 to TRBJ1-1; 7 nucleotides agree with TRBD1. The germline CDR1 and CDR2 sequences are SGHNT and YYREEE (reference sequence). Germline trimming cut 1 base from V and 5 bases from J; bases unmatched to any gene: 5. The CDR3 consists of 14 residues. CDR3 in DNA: TGTGCCAGCAGCTTGAAGGGACAGCGAACTGAAGCTTTCTTT. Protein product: CASSLKGQRTEAFF.

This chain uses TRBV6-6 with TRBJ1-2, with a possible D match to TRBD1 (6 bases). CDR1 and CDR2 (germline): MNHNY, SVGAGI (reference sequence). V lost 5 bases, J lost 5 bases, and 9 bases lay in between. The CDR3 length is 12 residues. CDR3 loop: CASSDGQYGYTF. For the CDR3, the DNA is TGTGCCAGCAGTGATGGACAGTATGGCTACACCTTC.

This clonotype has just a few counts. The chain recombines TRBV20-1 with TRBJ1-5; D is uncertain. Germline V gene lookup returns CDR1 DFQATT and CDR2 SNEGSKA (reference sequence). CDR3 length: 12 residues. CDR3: CSSGRSNQPQHF. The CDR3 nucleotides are TGCAGCTCCGGAAGAAGCAATCAGCCCCAGCATTTT.

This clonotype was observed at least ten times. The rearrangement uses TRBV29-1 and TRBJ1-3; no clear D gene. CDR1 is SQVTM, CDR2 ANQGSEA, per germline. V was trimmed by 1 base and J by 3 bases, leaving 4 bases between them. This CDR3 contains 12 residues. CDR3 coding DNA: TGCAGCGTTGAAGTGAGTGGAAACACCATATATTTT. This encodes CSVEVSGNTIYF.

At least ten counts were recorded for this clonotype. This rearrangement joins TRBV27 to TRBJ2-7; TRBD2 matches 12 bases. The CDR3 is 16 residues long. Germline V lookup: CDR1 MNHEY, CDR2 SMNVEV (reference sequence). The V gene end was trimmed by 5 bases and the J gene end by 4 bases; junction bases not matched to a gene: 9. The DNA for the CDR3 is TGTGCCAGCAGTCACGGACTAGCGGGAAGAGTATACGAGCAGTACGTC. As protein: CASSHGLAGRVYEQYV.

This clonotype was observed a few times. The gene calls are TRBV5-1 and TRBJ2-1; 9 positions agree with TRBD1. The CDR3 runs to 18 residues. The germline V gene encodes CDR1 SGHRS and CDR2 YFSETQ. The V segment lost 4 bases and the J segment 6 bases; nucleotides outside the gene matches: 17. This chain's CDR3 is CASSPDRGSAGWSNEQFF. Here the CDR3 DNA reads TGCGCCAGCAGCCCCGACAGGGGGAGCGCAGGTTGGAGCAATGAGCAGTTCTTC.

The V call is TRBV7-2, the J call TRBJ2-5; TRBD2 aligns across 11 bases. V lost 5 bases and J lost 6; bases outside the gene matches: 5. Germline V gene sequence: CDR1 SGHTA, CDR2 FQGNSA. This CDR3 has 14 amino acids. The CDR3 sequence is CASSVTSGRKTQYF. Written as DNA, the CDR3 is TGTGCCAGCAGCGTAACTAGCGGGAGAAAGACCCAGTACTTC.

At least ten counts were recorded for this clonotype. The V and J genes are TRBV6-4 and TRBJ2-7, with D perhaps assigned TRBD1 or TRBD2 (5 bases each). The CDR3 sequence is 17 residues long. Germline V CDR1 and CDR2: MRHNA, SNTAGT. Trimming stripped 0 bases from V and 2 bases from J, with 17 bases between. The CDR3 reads CASSDSRGKQETYEQYV. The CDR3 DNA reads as TGTGCCAGCAGTGACTCGAGGGGAAAACAGGAAACCTACGAGCAGTACGTC.